This T cell receptor beta chain originates from a study of cytomegalovirus exposure and HLA in healthy donors. Overall study: A previous analysis identified 95 million to 120 million unique TCR beta sequences derived from around 180 million T cells.

The CDR3 loop spans 13 amino acids. Per germline, CDR1 MNHEY and CDR2 SVGAGI. V was pared by 7 bases and J by 7 bases, with 3 bases of the junction left unmatched. PCR primers comprised 60 Vbeta and 13 Jbeta primers. Only in-frame clones appear in the TCRdb table, and some are missing; sequencing was by immunoSEQ multiplex PCR. The sample lists a few hundred thousand clones; about 90% were seen once. In its sample, this clone was seen a few times. The clonotype was recovered from a girl aged 2-10 years in good health and CMV-seronegative. The chain links TRBV6-5 to TRBJ2-3; TRBD1 agrees at 12 bases. The sample consisted of PBMCs. Here the CDR3 reads CASKGQGAHTQYF. The CDR3 coding sequence is TGTGCCAGCAAGGGACAGGGGGCACATACGCAGTATTTT.